The rows below give T cell receptor beta chains drawn from one sample of a study of Ad26.COV2.S vaccination and SARS-CoV-2 variants. Generated by immunoSEQ multiplex PCR, the TCRdb table keeps only in-frame clones and is missing some. The table includes some 250,000 clones, approximately 90% detected once. The sequencing used peripheral blood, collected in a trial of Ad26.COV2.S vaccine versus placebo. The receptors were sampled from a person aged 18-65 years who received the Ad26.COV2.S COVID-19 vaccine or a placebo. CDR3s leave out the opening cysteine and the closing phenylalanine or tryptophan. Each record gives: V gene, CDR3 protein.

TRBV10-3 AIPTGTGGTGELF
TRBV5-4 ASSSTYTGRETQY
TRBV3-1/TRBV3-2 ASSQASSEQF
TRBV6-5 ASSPLGETTYEQY
TRBV25-1 ASSIKFGGTEAF
TRBV7-9 ASSLVGTGGTNEQF
TRBV6-5 ASKGGRNTIY
TRBV5-1 ASSWTESTAYEQY
TRBV9 ASSVEDRVNTEAF
TRBV7-9 ASSQGRGESNQPQH
TRBV5-1 ASSPRGLTGINYGYT
TRBV30 AWSVRVRGRNYGYT
TRBV14 ASKSQGACYT
TRBV18 ASSPTPSPVYGYT
TRBV19 ASRVGWQPQH
TRBV4-1 ASSQEGIQPQH
TRBV4-2 ASRRTGGSGGEQY